The 10 T cell receptor beta chains below come from one sample, sequenced in a study of CD8+ T cells in alopecia areata. After isolation, RNA underwent reverse transcription to generate cDNA as the sequencing template. Sequencing was performed with immunoSEQ multiplex PCR; in TCRdb, only in-frame clones are kept and a portion is missing. The table has about 160,000 clones, 55% to 75% seen once. Documented treatment: oral pan-JAK inhibitor, 5-10 mg twice daily. The sequencing here drew on CD4+ T cells sorted from blood, taken at week 24, from a patient treated with tofacitinib. These TCRs come from a human donor with alopecia areata.

The chain combines TRBV6-5 with TRBJ2-2, with TRBD1 as a possible D gene (5 bases). The CDR3 is 14 residues long. The V end lost 2 bases, the J end lost 2 bases, and 6 bases lay between the germline ends. CDR1 and CDR2 (germline): MNHEY, SVGAGI. The CDR3 sequence is CASSYRTNTGELFF. DNA of the CDR3: TGTGCCAGCAGTTACAGGACAAACACCGGGGAGCTGTTTTTT.

The V gene is TRBV28, the J gene TRBJ1-1; 8 nucleotides match TRBD1. The germline V gene encodes CDR1 MDHEN and CDR2 SYDVKM. The CDR3 is made up of 12 amino acids. V shed 7 bases, J shed 6 bases, and the junction held 4 bases outside the gene matches. The CDR3 coding sequence is TGTGCCAGCACCCCGGACAGGGCTGAAGCTTTCTTT. Translated: CASTPDRAEAFF. Variable domain in full (rest from reference TRBV28 and TRBJ1-1): DVKVTQSSRYLVKRTGEKVFLECVQDMDHENMFWYRQDPGLGLRLIYFSYDVKMKEKGDIPEGYSVSREKKERFSLILESASTNQTSMYLCASTPDRAEAFFGQGTRLTVV.

The rearrangement links TRBV13 to TRBJ2-7, with D maybe TRBD2 (6 bases). V was shortened by 0 bases and J by 4 bases, with 16 bases between the two germline ends. The CDR3 contains 16 residues. The germline CDR1 and CDR2 sequences are PRHDT and FYEKMQ (reference sequence). The CDR3 DNA follows: TGTGCCAGCAGCTTAGGGGGTAGCGGCCTAGGGTACGAGCAGTACTTC. It translates to CASSLGGSGLGYEQYF.

The V and J genes are TRBV2 and TRBJ1-6; D unclear. The CDR3 extends over 14 amino acids. The V end lost 6 bases, the J end lost 0 bases, and 6 bases lay between the germline ends. CDR1 SNHLY and CDR2 FYNNEI come from the germline V gene. The CDR3: CASRSDSYNSPLHF. Here the CDR3 DNA reads TGTGCCAGCAGGAGTGACTCCTATAATTCACCCCTCCACTTT.

The V call is TRBV30, the J call TRBJ1-2, with 7 positions matching TRBD1. The CDR3 runs to 12 residues. The germline V gene encodes CDR1 GTSNPN and CDR2 SVGIG (reference sequence). J lost 8 bases, V lost 4 bases, and 7 bases had no gene match. In DNA form, the CDR3 reads TGTGCCTGGAATCGGGACAGCGGAGGCTACACCTTC. Its translation is CAWNRDSGGYTF.

The rearrangement joins TRBV7-2 to TRBJ1-1; D is undetermined. The CDR3 loop spans 16 amino acids. Germline assignment: CDR1 SGHTA and CDR2 FQGNSA. V was shortened by 3 bases and J by 5 bases, with 19 bases between the two germline ends. The CDR3 here is CASSFLPSFGSTEAFF. As DNA, the CDR3 is TGTGCCAGCAGCTTCCTCCCTAGTTTCGGAAGTACTGAAGCTTTCTTT.

There are a few counts of this clone. The rearrangement links TRBV4-1 to TRBJ1-5; D is perhaps TRBD1 (5 bases). The CDR3 is 13 residues long. The V and J ends lost 4 bases and 5 bases respectively, with 9 bases between them. Germline V gene lookup returns CDR1 MGHRA and CDR2 YSYEKL. The DNA of the CDR3 is TGCGCCAGCAGCCGCGACAGAGATCAGCCCCAGCATTTT. Residues: CASSRDRDQPQHF.

The rearrangement uses TRBV29-1 and TRBJ1-2, with D maybe TRBD1 (5 bases). Germline V CDR1 and CDR2: SQVTM, ANQGSEA. Between the trimmed V and J ends, which lost 4 bases and 6 bases, there was a span of 12 bases. The CDR3 runs to 12 residues. The CDR3 protein is CSVGVGTNGYTF. In DNA form, the CDR3 reads TGCAGCGTTGGGGTCGGGACGAATGGCTACACCTTC.

V gene TRBV5-1 combines with J gene TRBJ2-5; D unresolved. V lost 0 bases and J 1 base, leaving 4 bases between the germline ends. CDR3 length equals 13 residues. Looked up from germline, CDR1 is SGHRS and CDR2 is YFSETQ. The CDR3 sequence is CASSLVGQETQYF. The DNA of the CDR3 is TGCGCCAGCAGCTTGGTGGGCCAAGAGACCCAGTACTTC.

The gene calls are TRBV27 and TRBJ1-2; no clear D. Germline V gene sequence: CDR1 MNHEY, CDR2 SMNVEV (reference sequence). The length of the CDR3 is 14 residues. The V end lost 1 base, the J end lost 8 bases, and 14 bases lay between the germline ends. CDR3 sequence reads: CASSLFRGSGGYTF. The CDR3 nucleotides read TGTGCCAGCAGTTTATTTCGGGGATCCGGGGGCTACACCTTC.